Presented here are 29 T cell receptor beta chains from one specimen sequenced in a study of OX40 agonist ivuxolimab in advanced cancers. The protocol was immunoSEQ multiplex PCR, while the TCRdb copy is restricted to in-frame clones and leaves out a portion. Of approximately 90,000 clones in the sample, approximately 90% were seen once. Material: CD4+ or CD8+ T cells sorted from blood, obtained in a trial of the OX40 agonist ivuxolimab. The receptors originated from an adult with an advanced solid tumor such as melanoma, head and neck, liver or kidney cancer.

The rearrangement joins TRBV29-1 to TRBJ2-1; 8 bases match TRBD2. The CDR3 extends over 14 amino acids. V was pared by 4 bases and J by 2 bases, with 4 bases of the junction left unmatched. Per germline, CDR1 SQVTM and CDR2 ANQGSEA. CDR3 in DNA: TGCAGCGTTGTCACTAGCGGAACCTACAATGAGCAGTTCTTC. This sequence encodes CSVVTSGTYNEQFF.

The V call is TRBV7-2, the J call TRBJ2-7; D gene uncertain. Germline V gene data show CDR1 as SGHTA and CDR2 as FQGNSA. Trimming took 1 base from V and 3 from J, leaving 13 bases between them. There are 15 residues in the CDR3. CDR3: CASSLEHLLNYEQYF. As DNA, the CDR3 is TGTGCCAGCAGCTTAGAACATCTCTTAAACTACGAGCAGTACTTC.

This chain joins TRBV10-1 and TRBJ2-1, with 12 bases identical to TRBD2. The CDR3 length is 16 residues. Trimming removed 2 bases from V and 7 bases from J; junction bases left unmatched: 6. CDR1 and CDR2 from the germline V gene are WNHNN and SYGVQD (reference sequence). The CDR3 loop reads CASSEGLAGGRNEQFF. CDR3 bases: TGCGCCAGCAGTGAGGGGCTAGCGGGGGGGAGGAATGAGCAGTTCTTC.

V usage is TRBV15 and J usage is TRBJ2-6; D remains ambiguous. Germline CDR1 is LNHNV and CDR2 is YYDKDF (reference sequence). The CDR3 covers 16 residues. Trimming left V 3 bases short and J 4 bases short, with 13 bases between. The CDR3 here is CATSSGVVAGANVLTF. The CDR3 DNA reads TGTGCCACCAGCAGTGGGGTGGTGGCAGGGGCCAACGTCCTGACTTTC.

The chain has TRBV7-9 and TRBJ2-4; D is unresolved. This CDR3 is built from 11 residues. V gave up 1 base and J gave up 8 bases, with 3 bases separating them. From germline, CDR1 is SEHNR and CDR2 FQNEAQ (reference sequence). CDR3 DNA: TGTGCCAGCAGCTTAGAGGACATTCAGTACTTC. Translation gives CASSLEDIQYF.

The chain carries TRBV13 and TRBJ2-7; weak D call: TRBD2 (6 bases). CDR1 is PRHDT, CDR2 FYEKMQ, per germline (reference sequence). The V gene lost 1 base and the J gene lost 5 bases, with 21 bases spanning the gap. The CDR3 spans 17 residues. CDR3 sequence: CASSLVPMRQGGHEQYF. CDR3 nucleotide sequence: TGTGCCAGCAGCTTAGTTCCTATGAGGCAGGGAGGCCACGAGCAGTACTTC.

On this clone: One end of the junction does not line up with germline, which may come from a read error. This chain uses TRBV18 with TRBJ1-1; D unclear. The CDR3 spans 8 residues. Looked up from germline, CDR1 is KGHSH and CDR2 is LQKENI. CDR3 sequence reads: CASSPTMF. CDR3 nucleotide sequence: TGTGCCAGCTCACCCACGATGTTT. The full variable domain, completed using reference TRBV18 and TRBJ1-1, is NAGVMQNPRHLVRRRGQEARLRCSPMKGHSHVYWYRQLPEEGLKFMVYLQKENIIDESGMPKERFSAEFPKEGPSILRIQQVVRGDSAAYFCASSPTMFGQGTRLTVV.

CDR3 nucleotide sequence: TGTGCCAGCAGCCTGGGACAGGGGTACGAGCAGTACTTC. Translation gives CASSLGQGYEQYF. This chain links TRBV28 with TRBJ2-7; 10 bases map to TRBD1. The V gene end was trimmed by 6 bases and the J gene end by 4 bases; junction bases not matched to a gene: 3. Germline values: CDR1 MDHEN, CDR2 SYDVKM. The CDR3 is 13 residues long.

The genes are TRBV18 and TRBJ2-7; 10 positions match TRBD2. V gave up 0 bases and J gave up 7 bases; unmatched junction bases: 9. Germline V lookup: CDR1 KGHSH, CDR2 LQKENI. The CDR3 covers 16 residues. The CDR3 nucleotides are TGTGCCAGCTCACCACCGGGAGGGCTAGCGGGGGAAGAGCAGTACTTC. Its protein product is CASSPPGGLAGEEQYF.

The chain recombines TRBV6-1 with TRBJ1-3, with no clear D. This CDR3 is built from 17 residues. Germline lookup yields CDR1 MNHNS and CDR2 SASEGT. V lost 0 bases, J lost 1 base, and 13 bases lay in between. DNA for the CDR3: TGTGCCAGCAGTGAAGCGCGAGGGTCCGGATCTGGAAACACCATATATTTT. This codes for CASSEARGSGSGNTIYF.

This chain connects TRBV5-1 to TRBJ2-7; TRBD1 agrees at 9 bases. CDR1 and CDR2 from the germline V gene are SGHRS and YFSETQ. Trimming removed 3 bases from V and 3 bases from J; junction bases left unmatched: 4. There are 14 residues in the CDR3. This CDR3 is CASSSGQGYYEQYF. CDR3 in DNA: TGCGCCAGCAGCTCGGGACAGGGCTACTACGAGCAGTACTTC.

The chain uses TRBV19 and TRBJ1-2, with 8 bases identical to TRBD1. V was clipped by 5 bases and J by 4 bases; unmatched bases: 3. Germline V CDR1 and CDR2: LNHDA, SQIVND (reference sequence). The CDR3 has 13 residues. The CDR3 loop reads CASSRTGRYGYTF. The DNA of the CDR3 is TGTGCCAGTAGTCGGACAGGGCGCTATGGCTACACCTTC. Supplemented by reference TRBV19 and TRBJ1-2, the full variable domain reads DGGITQSPKYLFRKEGQNVTLSCEQNLNHDAMYWYRQDPGQGLRLIYYSQIVNDFQKGDIAEGYSVSREKKESFPLTVTSAQKNPTAFYLCASSRTGRYGYTFGSGTRLTVV.

This clone was seen a few times. J is TRBJ1-1 and V is TRBV30; no definite D call. Deletions cut 2 bases from V and 1 base from J, with 8 bases between. The CDR3 is 13 residues long. In germline, CDR1 is GTSNPN, CDR2 SVGIG (reference sequence). CDR3 region: CAWSRTSNTEAFF. CDR3 DNA sequence: TGTGCCTGGAGTCGCACCTCGAACACTGAAGCTTTCTTT. Full variable domain (missing parts from reference TRBV30 and TRBJ1-1): SQTIHQWPATLVQPVGSPLSLECTVEGTSNPNLYWYRQAAGRGLQLLFYSVGIGQISSEVPQNLSASRPQDRQFILSSKKLLLSDSGFYLCAWSRTSNTEAFFGQGTRLTVV.

The CDR3 DNA follows: TGTGCCAGCAGCGCTGACAGGGGGCTTCGCATTCAGTACTTC. This sequence encodes CASSADRGLRIQYF. The V gene is TRBV11-2, the J gene TRBJ2-4; 10 positions agree with TRBD1. The V gene end was trimmed by 5 bases and the J gene end by 9 bases; junction bases not matched to a gene: 7. CDR3 length equals 14 residues. Germline V CDR1 and CDR2: SGHAT, FQNNGV.

The count of this clone is one. The genes are TRBV19 and TRBJ1-5, with D unclear. CDR1 is LNHDA, CDR2 SQIVND, per germline (reference sequence). V shed 5 bases and J shed 7 bases, with 15 bases lying between them. This CDR3 has 14 amino acids. CDR3 protein: CASSSGQDPQPQHF. The CDR3 nucleotides are TGTGCCAGTAGTTCCGGGCAGGACCCCCAGCCCCAGCATTTT.

CDR3 amino acids: CASSGGNSNQPQHF. In DNA form, the CDR3 reads TGTGCCAGCAGTGGTGGGAATAGCAATCAGCCCCAGCATTTT. This chain joins TRBV2 and TRBJ1-5; no reliable D call. Trimming took 4 bases from V and 0 from J, leaving 7 bases between them. CDR1 SNHLY and CDR2 FYNNEI come from the germline V gene. This CDR3 has 14 residues.

The rearrangement links TRBV7-2 to TRBJ2-7, with 7 bases identical to TRBD2. Germline-derived CDR1 and CDR2 are SGHTA and FQGNSA. V was clipped by 0 bases and J by 1 base; unmatched bases: 6. The CDR3 consists of 16 residues. Written as DNA, the CDR3 is TGTGCCAGCAGCTTAGCTAGCGGGCGCACTTCCTACGAGCAGTACTTC. Translated, it gives CASSLASGRTSYEQYF. The whole variable domain, filled in from reference TRBV7-2 and TRBJ2-7, reads GAGVSQSPSNKVTEKGKDVELRCDPISGHTALYWYRQSLGQGLEFLIYFQGNSAPDKSGLPSDRFSAERTGGSVSTLTIQRTQQEDSAVYLCASSLASGRTSYEQYFGPGTRLTVT.

The chain recombines TRBV19 with TRBJ2-2; 11 positions agree with TRBD1. V lost 5 bases to trimming and J lost 6 bases; unmatched junction nucleotides: 8. CDR1 LNHDA and CDR2 SQIVND come from the germline V gene (reference sequence). This CDR3 comprises 16 residues. The CDR3 DNA follows: TGTGCCAGTAGTCCGACGGACAGGGGGCACCCCGGGGAGCTGTTTTTT. Amino acids: CASSPTDRGHPGELFF.

The chain carries TRBV19 and TRBJ2-7, with D uncertain. Trimming removed 4 bases at V and 4 bases at J, with 8 bases between. In germline, CDR1 is LNHDA, CDR2 SQIVND (reference sequence). The CDR3 covers 12 residues. In DNA, the CDR3 is TGTGCCAGTAGTAAGGGATTATACGAGCAGTACTTC. Translated: CASSKGLYEQYF.

This rearrangement joins TRBV6-1 to TRBJ2-3; D remains ambiguous. The germline V gene has CDR1 MNHNS and CDR2 SASEGT. The CDR3 covers 13 residues. Trimming cost V 1 base and J 6 bases, with 8 bases left between them. As DNA, the CDR3 is TGTGCCAGCAGTGAAGTAGGGCGGGATACGCAGTATTTT. It translates to CASSEVGRDTQYF.

V gene TRBV4-3 combines with J gene TRBJ2-3; TRBD2 matches 13 bases. The junction had 5 bases not matched to a gene; V was cut back by 0 bases and J by 5 bases. The CDR3 runs 17 residues. In germline, CDR1 is LGHNA, CDR2 YSLEER. The CDR3 is CASSQDTLAGGQDTQYF. DNA for the CDR3: TGCGCCAGCAGCCAAGATACACTAGCGGGGGGGCAAGATACGCAGTATTTT.

CDR3 residues: CASSLTGGSGTGELFF. In nucleotides, the CDR3 is TGTGCCAGCAGCTTAACGGGGGGTTCAGGCACCGGGGAGCTGTTTTTT. The chain carries TRBV7-3 and TRBJ2-2; weak D call: TRBD2 (6 bases). V was pared by 0 bases and J by 4 bases, with 12 bases between. Germline CDR1 reads SGHTA; CDR2 reads FQGTGA. The CDR3 length is 16 residues.

The V call is TRBV6-6, the J call TRBJ2-5; no clear D gene. Germline V gene data show CDR1 as MNHNY and CDR2 as SVGAGI (reference sequence). V lost 8 bases to trimming and J lost 2 bases, with 6 bases between them. The CDR3 has 11 residues. In nucleotides, the CDR3 is TGTGCCAGCGGTCGACAAGAGACCCAGTACTTC. It is translated as CASGRQETQYF.

The sample holds one count of this clone. The J gene is TRBJ2-3, the V gene TRBV6-6; D remains ambiguous. The CDR3 is made up of 14 amino acids. Trimming took off 5 bases at V and 1 base at J, with 10 bases between the two ends. Looked up from germline, CDR1 is MNHNY and CDR2 is SVGAGI (reference sequence). The CDR3 DNA reads TGTGCCAGCAGTCCCCGGACCGGCACAGATACGCAGTATTTT. This gives the protein CASSPRTGTDTQYF.

J is TRBJ2-3 and V is TRBV10-3; 7 nucleotides line up with TRBD2. Losses at the gene ends were 0 bases for V and 0 bases for J; bases not matched to a gene: 6. The CDR3 runs 17 residues. In germline, CDR1 is ENHRY, CDR2 SYGVKD. This CDR3 reads CAISESSSGFSTDTQYF. The DNA of the CDR3 is TGTGCCATCAGTGAGTCGAGTAGCGGGTTTAGCACAGATACGCAGTATTTT.

This clone was detected a few times. The chain employs TRBV11-2 and TRBJ2-7, with 12 bases identical to TRBD1. CDR3 length equals 15 residues. The J segment lost 3 bases and the V segment lost 6 bases, leaving 6 bases of the junction unmatched. Germline lookup yields CDR1 SGHAT and CDR2 FQNNGV. The CDR3 loop is CASSSGTGGFYEQYF. CDR3 sequence (DNA): TGTGCCAGCAGTTCCGGGACAGGGGGCTTCTACGAGCAGTACTTC.

CDR3 region: CASSPPGAYEQYF. The CDR3 bases are TGTGCCAGCAGCCCTCCCGGGGCCTACGAGCAGTACTTC. The rearrangement uses TRBV6-5 and TRBJ2-7; D is perhaps TRBD2 (5 bases). V gave up 6 bases and J gave up 2 bases, with 11 bases separating them. Per the germline V gene, CDR1 is MNHEY and CDR2 is SVGAGI. This CDR3 region has 13 residues.

V gene TRBV7-2 combines with J gene TRBJ1-5, with 8 bases matching TRBD1. This CDR3 spans 16 amino acids. The germline CDR1 and CDR2 sequences are SGHTA and FQGNSA. Trimming cost V 5 bases and J 2 bases; bases outside gene matches: 8. The CDR3 here is CASSRDRIGGNQPQHF. The CDR3 coding sequence is TGTGCCAGCAGCCGGGACAGGATCGGCGGCAATCAGCCCCAGCATTTT.

The chain uses TRBV29-1 and TRBJ1-2, with a weak D call TRBD1 (5 bases). CDR3 length equals 12 residues. Looked up from germline, CDR1 is SQVTM and CDR2 is ANQGSEA. Trimming removed 6 bases at V and 8 bases at J, with 16 bases between. The CDR3 DNA is TGCAGCGTGGACTCAGGGTCGGGAGGCTACACCTTC. Protein: CSVDSGSGGYTF.